The TCR beta chain described here comes from a study of technical replicates of blood from a handful of donors (dated by TCRdb to 2017 to 2019). With regard to this clone: The antigen it recognizes is unknown. Base qualities are missing; no much larger clone stands one base away.

Library method: the immunoSEQ multiplex PCR assay. TCRdb obtained this table from immuneACCESS and retained in-frame rearrangements with V and J assigned. These tables miss some clones; where compared with another copy, unresolved V genes account for less than half of the shortfall, and the remainder is unexplained. A total of under 65,000 clones appear in this sample, around 88% of them only once. The ten largest make up over 4.5% of the sample. The germline V gene provides CDR1 ENHRY and CDR2 SYGVKD. The cysteine opens and the phenylalanine closes a CDR3 of 16 amino acids. The sequence is cut down to CDR3 DNA, 48 bases in frame from base 1. From V the trimming removes 4 bases and from J it removes 7 bases, while the gene matches leave 14 bases of the junction unaccounted for.

This sequence originates from a human donor in good health. Some clones in this sample may be carry-over from other donors' samples. Sequenced material: PBMCs. Recombination connected TRBV10-3 to TRBJ2-3, and 7 junction bases match TRBD2. The CDR3 protein sequence reads: CAISGQIGREIYTQYF. The sequenced DNA is TGTGCCATCAGTGGTCAAATAGGGCGGGAGATATATACGCAGTATTTT.